A selection of T cell receptor beta chains follows, all from one sample in a study of OX40 agonist ivuxolimab in advanced cancers. The table came from immunoSEQ multiplex PCR; TCRdb's copy has only in-frame clones and leaves some out. The table lists 20,000 to 25,000 clones, around 85% of them singletons, with 29% in the top ten. The starting material was CD4+ or CD8+ T cells sorted from blood, obtained in a trial of the OX40 agonist ivuxolimab. These receptors were taken from an adult with an advanced solid tumor such as melanoma, head and neck, liver or kidney cancer. Each CDR3 is given with its conserved first and last residue. D genes are given only for firm matches. Expanded clones get a size class; other rows say once, few or many, or leave the size out.

CDR3 DNA: TGTGCCAGCAGCTTTGGACAGGGAGCGAATGAGCAGTTCTTC
CDR3 protein: CASSFGQGANEQFF
J gene: TRBJ2-1
V gene: TRBV5-5
D gene: TRBD1
clone size: NA

CDR3 DNA: TGTGCCAGTAGTGTTGGGATTTCCTACGAGCAGTACTTC
CDR3 protein: CASSVGISYEQYF
J gene: TRBJ2-7
V gene: TRBV19
D gene: NA
clone size: NA

CDR3 DNA: TGTGCCAGCAGTATTGGGACAGCCACCTACGAGCAGTACTTC
CDR3 protein: CASSIGTATYEQYF
J gene: TRBJ2-7
V gene: TRBV27
D gene: TRBD1
clone size: NA

CDR3 DNA: TGTGCCAGCAGTTCCGCGTTGCGGGAGGCCTACAATGAGCAGTTCTTC
CDR3 protein: CASSSALREAYNEQFF
J gene: TRBJ2-1
V gene: TRBV6-5
D gene: TRBD2
clone size: NA

CDR3 DNA: TGTGCCACTGGATATAGCAATCAGCCCCAGCATTTT
CDR3 protein: CATGYSNQPQHF
J gene: TRBJ1-5
V gene: TRBV19
D gene: NA
clone size: NA

CDR3 DNA: TGTGCCAGCAGCGTGGGACCCCTGGTCTGGGATACGCAGTATTTT
CDR3 protein: CASSVGPLVWDTQYF
J gene: TRBJ2-3
V gene: TRBV5-4
D gene: NA
clone size: NA

CDR3 DNA: TGTGCCAGCAGTGATGTCGGGGGAGACTACAATGAGCAGTTCTTC
CDR3 protein: CASSDVGGDYNEQFF
J gene: TRBJ2-1
V gene: TRBV6-1
D gene: NA
clone size: NA

CDR3 DNA: TGTGCCAGCAGTTTAGTCGGAGGGCTCTACAATGAGCAGTTCTTC
CDR3 protein: CASSLVGGLYNEQFF
J gene: TRBJ2-1
V gene: TRBV27
D gene: NA
clone size: NA

CDR3 DNA: TGTGCCAGCAGTCTAATAGCGGGAGCGTTGGGAGATACGCAGTATTTT
CDR3 protein: CASSLIAGALGDTQYF
J gene: TRBJ2-3
V gene: TRBV28
D gene: TRBD2
clone size: NA

CDR3 DNA: TGTGCCAGCAGCTTAAGACCCCCCAATGAGCAGTTCTTC
CDR3 protein: CASSLRPPNEQFF
J gene: TRBJ2-1
V gene: TRBV27
D gene: NA
clone size: once

CDR3 DNA: TGTGCCAGAAGCTTGGTGGTTGGAGGGCTTAACTATGGCTACACCTTC
CDR3 protein: CARSLVVGGLNYGYTF
J gene: TRBJ1-2
V gene: TRBV5-3
D gene: NA
clone size: once

CDR3 DNA: TGTGCCAGTAGTATAGGGACAGGGAGGACCTTTGATGAGCAGTTCTTC
CDR3 protein: CASSIGTGRTFDEQFF
J gene: TRBJ2-1
V gene: TRBV19
D gene: TRBD1
clone size: NA

CDR3 DNA: TGTGCCAGCAGTTTTCAGGGAGATAACTCCGCGAACACCGGGGAGCTGTTTTTT
CDR3 protein: CASSFQGDNSANTGELFF
J gene: TRBJ2-2
V gene: TRBV28
D gene: NA
clone size: NA

CDR3 DNA: TGCGCCAGCAGCCCACCTCTCACAGATACGCAGTATTTT
CDR3 protein: CASSPPLTDTQYF
J gene: TRBJ2-3
V gene: TRBV4-1
D gene: NA
clone size: NA

CDR3 DNA: TGTGCCAGCAGAGAGGGGTGGTTAAACACTGAAGCTTTCTTT
CDR3 protein: CASREGWLNTEAFF
J gene: TRBJ1-1
V gene: TRBV27
D gene: NA
clone size: NA

CDR3 DNA: TGTGCCAGCAGCTTATCGCTGAACACTGAAGCTTTCTTT
CDR3 protein: CASSLSLNTEAFF
J gene: TRBJ1-1
V gene: TRBV13
D gene: NA
clone size: NA

CDR3 DNA: TGCAGCGTGGAGACAGGAAACTTCTACGAGCAGTACTTC
CDR3 protein: CSVETGNFYEQYF
J gene: TRBJ2-7
V gene: TRBV29-1
D gene: NA
clone size: NA

CDR3 DNA: TGCAGCGTTGAAATGAACACTGAAGCTTTCTTT
CDR3 protein: CSVEMNTEAFF
J gene: TRBJ1-1
V gene: TRBV29-1
D gene: NA
clone size: NA

CDR3 DNA: TGTGCCAGCAGCTCCCCTGAGGAAGGCTGGGAGCTGTTTTTT
CDR3 protein: CASSSPEEGWELFF
J gene: TRBJ2-2
V gene: TRBV11-2
D gene: NA
clone size: NA

CDR3 DNA: TGTGCAAGTCGCTTGATTAGACCTAAGGTAAATCAGCCCCAGCATTTT
CDR3 protein: CASRLIRPKVNQPQHF
J gene: TRBJ1-5
V gene: TRBV12-2
D gene: NA
clone size: NA

CDR3 DNA: TGTGCCAGCAGCTCGAGCGGGAATCCTAAGACCTACAATGAGCAGTTCTTC
CDR3 protein: CASSSSGNPKTYNEQFF
J gene: TRBJ2-1
V gene: TRBV7-6
D gene: TRBD2
clone size: NA

CDR3 DNA: TGTGCCAGCAGTTACGACCGTAGCCCATCCGGGGAGCTGTTTTTT
CDR3 protein: CASSYDRSPSGELFF
J gene: TRBJ2-2
V gene: TRBV6-5
D gene: NA
clone size: medium-sized

CDR3 DNA: TGTGCCAGCAGCGTAGACGGGACAGCTAATCAGCCCCAGCATTTT
CDR3 protein: CASSVDGTANQPQHF
J gene: TRBJ1-5
V gene: TRBV9
D gene: TRBD1
clone size: once

CDR3 DNA: TGCGCCAGCAGCCAACGGACAGGGGGCACAATCCACGAGCAGTACTTC
CDR3 protein: CASSQRTGGTIHEQYF
J gene: TRBJ2-7
V gene: TRBV4-3
D gene: TRBD1
clone size: NA

CDR3 DNA: TGCGCCAGCAGCCAAGGGGCTAGCGGGAGTGTGCAGTACTTC
CDR3 protein: CASSQGASGSVQYF
J gene: TRBJ2-7
V gene: TRBV4-1
D gene: TRBD2
clone size: NA

CDR3 DNA: TGTGCCAGCAGCTGGAACTTAGGGGGAGGGAGCTTTGAGCAGTTCTTC
CDR3 protein: CASSWNLGGGSFEQFF
J gene: TRBJ2-1
V gene: TRBV11-2
D gene: NA
clone size: NA